This T cell receptor beta chain was sequenced in a study of beta chain features in type 1 diabetes (dated by TCRdb to between 2018 and 2020). A note on the overall study: Patients and healthy donors did not differ in mean age, gender distribution, total cell number or subset yield. In the study, recently diagnosed type 1 diabetes patients and matched healthy donors were compared on the TCRB repertoires of their sorted circulating CD4+ T cell subsets. Across all samples, about 110 million sorted cells were examined, and cell number per subset correlated strongly with RNA yield. Naive and central memory subsets were obtained from all 28 donors, but regulatory and stem cell-like memory subsets were isolated from only 8 patients and roughly 8 healthy donors. Findings and caveats that apply to the study as a whole: HLA sub-analyses involved small numbers of individuals, so any influence of HLA type on TCRB rearrangement remained unresolved. Because cDNA was sequenced instead of genomic DNA, activated cells with high expression could be over-represented, although the groups did not differ in activation or CD3 levels. At VDJ recombination sites, type 1 diabetes patients had fewer insertions and more deleted nucleotides, which implies abnormalities in thymic rearrangement. PCR may preferentially amplify shorter templates, but because patient and control samples were amplified and corrected together, any resulting skew would affect both groups equally. Naive, central memory and regulatory TCRB repertoires appeared to be more similar among patients than among healthy donors. In all four CD4+ subsets, TCRB CDR3 length was moderately but significantly shorter in type 1 diabetes patients.

A single peripheral blood draw of approximately 0.11 L on average was collected from each donor into heparinised tubes. A BD FACSAria II and a panel including CD45RO, CCR7, CD25, CD127, CD95 and CD27 were used to sort naive, central memory, regulatory and stem cell-like memory CD4+ T cells. Purity was above 95% for every sorted population. PBMCs were separated immediately by Lymphoprep density gradient centrifugation and were stained directly, without being cultured. To minimize batch effects, samples were stained and sorted in pairs, one healthy donor with one patient per experiment. This clone showed up just a few times. Its antigen has not been determined. Base qualities were left out, and no much larger clone turns up one base away. Measured from the cysteine to the phenylalanine, the CDR3 is 11 residues long. Kept here is only the CDR3 DNA, which spans 33 bases and is read in frame from base 1. V is reduced by 1 base and J by 6 bases, leaving a spacing of 4 bases between them. Via the germline V gene, CDR1 is SQVTM and CDR2 ANQGSEA.

The entire isolated RNA was reverse transcribed using the High Capacity cDNA Reverse Transcription Kit, and thus expressed TCRB transcripts were sequenced. Naive, central memory and regulatory T cell samples underwent deep immunoSEQ sequencing, averaging roughly 3.4 million total reads per sample. After sorted cells were lysed in RLT buffer, RNA was extracted with DNase-treated RNeasy Micro or Mini kits, with the choice depending on cell number. Each cell subset was processed on its own to prevent cross-contamination, while patient and healthy donor samples were processed together. The immunoSEQ multiplex PCR was used to amplify TCRB sequences from cDNA, yielding 87-bp fragments that span the CDR3 region. Sequencing of the amplicons was performed on the Illumina HiSeq platform. In the authors' own workflow: PCR bias was corrected computationally using synthetic template baselines, and reads within Hamming distance 2 were collapsed, with unmergeable singletons discarded. Reads were aligned to IMGT to assign V, D and J genes, CDR3 length, and insertions or deletions at six rearrangement sites. Within each subset, clonotype counts were normalized to sorted cell number, after which true diversity and Gini coefficients were computed with the tcR R package. The overlap coefficient, calculated on TCRB nucleotide sequences, was used to quantify repertoire sharing. Out-of-frame TCRB sequences from naive cells were analyzed as a proxy for the pre-selection repertoire. Not all clones reach the TCRdb copy of this immuneACCESS table, which keeps in-frame sequences only. Checked studies attribute under half of the gap to unresolved V genes and leave the rest unexplained. V, J and clone size were drawn from that table, and D and trimming were deduced from the DNA. The sample data list about 900,000 clones, and roughly 16% of these were observed just once. The ten largest clonotypes hold 0.023% of the sample.

Rearrangement joined TRBV29-1 to TRBJ2-1, with no confidently assigned D gene. The sequenced material came from naive CD4+ T cells from blood. Interpreted using the paper, the cell subset or site label stands for: true naive CD4+ T cells. The source is a woman younger than 30 in good health. DNA sequence: TGCAGCGTTGAAGTCGGCAATGAGCAGTTCTTC. This codes for CSVEVGNEQFF.